These 29 T cell receptor beta chains were all obtained from the same sample, sequenced in a study of CD8 T cells in ankylosing spondylitis. TCRdb recomputed calls from the 5' RACE reads with MiXCR, one row per CDR3 protein. This sample has 150,000 to 200,000 distinct CDR3 sequences, with about 20% found just once. The sequencing input was blood, either unsorted or a sorted T cell fraction (not recorded which). These receptors came from a male donor aged 10 to 30 with ankylosing spondylitis or in good health (not recorded which).

This clonotype was picked up many times. Here the CDR3 DNA reads TGTGCCAGCAGTTTCGAGGGGGGCTACAATGAGCAGTTCTTC. Protein: CASSFEGGYNEQFF. The chain employs TRBV12-3 or TRBV12-4 and TRBJ2-1, with D perhaps assigned TRBD1 or TRBD2 (6 bases each). This CDR3 contains 14 residues. V was clipped by 3 bases and J by 3 bases, with 9 bases between them.

Many counts were recorded for this clonotype. The chain links TRBV20-1 to TRBJ1-5; the D gene is possibly TRBD1 (5 bases). The CDR3 has 14 residues. Germline V lookup: CDR1 DFQATT, CDR2 SNEGSKA (reference sequence). V shed 6 bases and J shed 4 bases, with 16 bases lying between them. The CDR3 coding sequence is TGCAGTGCCCCGAAACAGGATTGGAATCAGCCCCAGCATTTT. Translating it yields CSAPKQDWNQPQHF.

The chain recombines TRBV6-5 with TRBJ2-1, with D tentatively TRBD2 (7 bases). Trimming removed 8 bases at V and 7 bases at J, with 15 bases between. CDR3 length equals 13 residues. CDR1 MNHEY and CDR2 SVGAGI come from the germline V gene. Here the CDR3 reads CASWRGGSNEQFF. The CDR3 DNA reads as TGTGCCAGCTGGAGGGGGGGGTCTAATGAGCAGTTCTTC.

This clonotype has a count of ten or more. V usage is TRBV10-3 and J usage is TRBJ2-3; possibly TRBD1 for D (6 bases). The CDR3 is made up of 13 amino acids. Trimming pared 2 bases from V and 9 bases from J, leaving 12 bases between. The germline V gene encodes CDR1 ENHRY and CDR2 SYGVKD. In DNA, the CDR3 is TGTGCCATCAGTGAGGGGGGCAGCTCGACGCAGTATTTT. Amino acid sequence: CAISEGGSSTQYF.

This clonotype was seen many times. The chain is built from TRBV11-2 and TRBJ2-1; D is unresolved. Trimming took 5 bases from V and 4 from J, leaving 6 bases between them. Germline V gene data show CDR1 as SGHAT and CDR2 as FQNNGV. The CDR3 loop spans 12 amino acids. CDR3 nucleotide sequence: TGTGCCAGCAGCGAACGATACAATGAGCAGTTCTTC. Protein sequence: CASSERYNEQFF.

This clonotype was counted at least ten times. This rearrangement joins TRBV12-3 or TRBV12-4 to TRBJ1-1; D is perhaps TRBD1 (6 bases). CDR3 size: 14 residues. V was shortened by 7 bases and J by 3 bases, with 15 bases between the two germline ends. The CDR3 DNA follows: TGTGCCAGCACCCTCCGTGGGGGCGACACTGAAGCTTTCTTT. Protein: CASTLRGGDTEAFF.

This clonotype was seen repeatedly, ten times or more. This sequence joins TRBV29-1 and TRBJ2-5; D might be TRBD2 (5 bases). Germline-derived CDR1 and CDR2 are SQVTM and ANQGSEA. The length of the CDR3 is 14 residues. V gave up 0 bases and J gave up 5 bases, with 13 bases separating them. The CDR3 DNA reads TGCAGCGTTGAAGATCTAGAGCGGTCTGAGACCCAGTACTTC. This translates into CSVEDLERSETQYF.

The V and J genes are TRBV29-1 and TRBJ2-5, with a tentative D call TRBD1 (5 bases). From germline, CDR1 is SQVTM and CDR2 ANQGSEA. The CDR3 is 13 amino acids. V gave up 7 bases and J gave up 5 bases, with 17 bases separating them. The CDR3 is CSGANRLGETQYF. In nucleotides, the CDR3 is TGCAGCGGGGCCAACAGGCTCGGGGAGACCCAGTACTTC.

The V and J genes are TRBV2 and TRBJ2-5; D is uncertain. This CDR3 is 13 amino acids long. The ends were cut back, 4 bases at V and 5 bases at J, with 11 bases in the middle. Germline loops: CDR1 SNHLY, CDR2 FYNNEI. In DNA form, the CDR3 reads TGTGCCAGCAGTGCTTCGGTATCGGAGACCCAGTACTTC. This encodes CASSASVSETQYF.

This clonotype was detected ten times or more. This chain joins TRBV3-1 and TRBJ1-3, with D hard to call. The germline CDR1 and CDR2 sequences are LGHDT and YNNKEL (reference sequence). V dropped 2 bases and J dropped 8 bases, with 13 bases sitting between them. CDR3 length equals 14 residues. The CDR3 DNA sequence: TGTGCCAGCAGCCAAAAAGGCAGGTTAGACACCATATATTTT. Translated, it gives CASSQKGRLDTIYF.

V usage is TRBV29-1 and J usage is TRBJ2-5; D is perhaps TRBD1 or TRBD2 (5 bases each). Germline V gives CDR1 SQVTM, CDR2 ANQGSEA. The V end lost 5 bases, the J end lost 4 bases, and 17 bases lay between the germline ends. The CDR3 sequence is 14 residues long. The CDR3, as DNA: TGCAGCGTTCTAGCCCGGGACGGCAGAGAGACCCAGTACTTC. This encodes CSVLARDGRETQYF.

This clonotype was picked up many times. V and J are TRBV2 and TRBJ2-3; 11 bases match TRBD2. The germline V gene has CDR1 SNHLY and CDR2 FYNNEI. Unmatched junction bases numbered 9, after V lost 6 bases and J lost 7 bases. The CDR3 is made up of 15 amino acids. The CDR3 region is CASSLLAGGSYTQYF. CDR3 sequence (DNA): TGTGCCAGCAGCTTGCTAGCGGGAGGTTCATATACGCAGTATTTT.

CDR3 nucleotides: TGTGCCAGCTCACCTCGTGCCGCGTACCAAGAGACCCAGTACTTC. It yields the protein CASSPRAAYQETQYF. The chain carries TRBV18 and TRBJ2-5, with D unresolved. Germline CDR1 reads KGHSH; CDR2 reads LQKENI. This CDR3 contains 15 residues. Trimming took 3 bases from V and 0 from J, leaving 11 bases between them. Full variable domain (outside the CDR3, taken from reference TRBV18 and TRBJ2-5): NAGVMQNPRHLVRRRGQEARLRCSPMKGHSHVYWYRQLPEEGLKFMVYLQKENIIDESGMPKERFSAEFPKEGPSILRIQQVVRGDSAAYFCASSPRAAYQETQYFGPGTRLLVL.

This clonotype was seen ten or more times. The genes are TRBV18 and TRBJ2-7; TRBD1 matches 10 bases. Germline loops: CDR1 KGHSH, CDR2 LQKENI. The CDR3 has 14 residues. V dropped 3 bases and J dropped 2; count of bases not matched to a gene: 1. The DNA of the CDR3 is TGTGCCAGCTCACCCGGACAGGGGGCCTACGAGCAGTACGTC. It encodes CASSPGQGAYEQYV.

This clonotype has a count of ten or more. The chain joins TRBV20-1 to TRBJ1-1; D is uncertain. The V and J ends lost 3 bases and 4 bases respectively, with 15 bases between them. Per germline, CDR1 DFQATT and CDR2 SNEGSKA (reference sequence). The CDR3 has 14 amino acids. The CDR3 region has the DNA TGCAGTGCTAGGGCTTCGGGGTGGGGCACTGAAGCTTTCTTT. It codes for CSARASGWGTEAFF.

This clonotype was observed at least ten times. The chain joins TRBV12-3 or TRBV12-4 to TRBJ2-2; the D gene is possibly TRBD2 (6 bases). The CDR3 length is 16 residues. V shed 1 base and J shed 0 bases, with 9 bases lying between them. The CDR3 DNA follows: TGTGCCAGCAGTTTAGGACGGGGGACGAACACCGGGGAGCTGTTTTTT. Its protein product is CASSLGRGTNTGELFF.

This clonotype occurred many times. This sequence joins TRBV6-5 and TRBJ2-7; D gene unclear. Deletions cut 10 bases from V and 2 bases from J, with 12 bases between. The length of the CDR3 is 12 residues. Germline V gene lookup returns CDR1 MNHEY and CDR2 SVGAGI. For the CDR3, the DNA is TGTGCCACCGGGTCAAACGCCTACGAGCAGTACTTC. The encoded protein is CATGSNAYEQYF.

This clonotype was seen only a few times. The chain is built from TRBV4-1 and TRBJ2-1; possibly TRBD1 or TRBD2 for D (5 bases each). This CDR3 is 12 amino acids long. Germline V gene lookup returns CDR1 MGHRA and CDR2 YSYEKL. V lost 5 bases, J lost 9 bases, and 11 bases lay in between. This CDR3 is CASSRGVSEQFF. Written as DNA, the CDR3 is TGCGCCAGCAGCAGAGGGGTGTCTGAGCAGTTCTTC.

This clonotype was counted between two and nine times. The chain couples TRBV27 to TRBJ2-7, with no clear D. The CDR3 sequence is 13 residues long. Germline-derived CDR1 and CDR2 are MNHEY and SMNVEV (reference sequence). Trimming removed 4 bases at V and 1 base at J, with 8 bases between. CDR3 loop: CASSWYRSYEQYF. In DNA, the CDR3 is TGTGCCAGCAGTTGGTATAGATCCTACGAGCAGTACTTC.

In this sample, this clonotype turned up many times. The chain couples TRBV12-3 or TRBV12-4 to TRBJ2-2; no definite D call. This CDR3 is 14 amino acids long. Trimming removed 6 bases at V and 1 base at J, with 9 bases between. The CDR3 reads CASSFLRNTGELFF. In nucleotides, the CDR3 is TGTGCCAGCAGCTTTCTGCGGAACACCGGGGAGCTGTTTTTT.

This clonotype came up a few times. This chain joins TRBV12-3 or TRBV12-4 and TRBJ1-3, with D maybe TRBD1 (6 bases). Trimming pared 6 bases from V and 0 bases from J, leaving 21 bases between. CDR3 length equals 18 residues. The CDR3 DNA follows: TGTGCCAGCAGCCGAGCCCCTCACAGGGCCCTCTCTGGAAACACCATATATTTT. It encodes CASSRAPHRALSGNTIYF.

This clonotype was counted at least ten times. In nucleotides, the CDR3 is TGCGCCAGCAGCTGGGCCGAGACAGGGAACACCGGGGAGCTGTTTTTT. Translated: CASSWAETGNTGELFF. The V gene is TRBV5-1, the J gene TRBJ2-2; a possible D gene is TRBD1 (6 bases). Between the trimmed V and J ends, which lost 3 bases and 1 base, there was a span of 13 bases. Germline V gene data show CDR1 as SGHRS and CDR2 as YFSETQ. This CDR3 spans 16 amino acids.

This chain links TRBV20-1 with TRBJ2-7; TRBD1 is a possible D gene (6 bases). CDR1 and CDR2 (germline): DFQATT, SNEGSKA (reference sequence). The CDR3 covers 14 residues. The ends were cut back, 3 bases at V and 2 bases at J, with 14 bases in the middle. CDR3 loop: CSASGQFLTYEQYF. CDR3 nucleotides: TGCAGTGCTAGTGGACAGTTCCTCACCTACGAGCAGTACTTC.

This clonotype was recorded many times. The V call is TRBV7-9, the J call TRBJ2-1, with unresolved D. CDR3 length equals 15 residues. Germline-derived CDR1 and CDR2 are SEHNR and FQNEAQ (reference sequence). Deletions cut 5 bases from V and 0 bases from J, with 11 bases between. As DNA, the CDR3 is TGTGCCAGCAGCGCCCCGTCGAGCTCCTACAATGAGCAGTTCTTC. This gives the protein CASSAPSSSYNEQFF.

This clonotype occurred many times. V and J are TRBV5-1 and TRBJ2-1; TRBD2 agrees at 14 bases. This CDR3 region has 17 residues. The V gene's germline CDR1 is SGHRS and CDR2 YFSETQ. The V and J ends lost 4 bases and 6 bases, in that order; junction bases with no gene match: 9. For the CDR3, the DNA is TGCGCCAGCAGCGTGGATAGCGGGACTAGCGGGGGCAATGAGCAGTTCTTC. Translated: CASSVDSGTSGGNEQFF.

This clonotype turned up a few times. The rearrangement links TRBV6-5 to TRBJ1-1; weak D call: TRBD1 (5 bases). Trimming left V 0 bases short and J 3 bases short, with 11 bases between. CDR3 length: 15 amino acids. Germline-derived CDR1 and CDR2 are MNHEY and SVGAGI. In nucleotides, the CDR3 is TGTGCCAGCAGTTACTCGGGGCGGGTGGACACTGAAGCTTTCTTT. It is translated as CASSYSGRVDTEAFF.

V is TRBV20-1 and J is TRBJ1-6, with D tentatively TRBD1 (5 bases). Germline-derived CDR1 and CDR2 are DFQATT and SNEGSKA (reference sequence). Trimming removed 2 bases from V and 7 bases from J, with 9 bases in between. The CDR3 loop spans 13 amino acids. CDR3 residues: CSARRDPNSPLHF. The CDR3, as DNA: TGCAGTGCTAGAAGGGACCCCAATTCACCCCTCCACTTT.

This clonotype came up many times. The chain has TRBV20-1 and TRBJ1-6; TRBD1 might be the D (5 bases). Deletions cut 6 bases from V and 5 bases from J, with 11 bases between. This CDR3 comprises 13 residues. Germline V gives CDR1 DFQATT, CDR2 SNEGSKA (reference sequence). The CDR3 is CSATGSDNSPLHF. The CDR3 nucleotides read TGCAGTGCCACAGGATCCGATAATTCACCCCTCCACTTT.

V usage is TRBV6-1 and J usage is TRBJ2-5; the D is unclear. CDR3 length: 12 residues. Germline loops: CDR1 MNHNS, CDR2 SASEGT. V lost 4 bases to trimming and J lost 5 bases, with 8 bases between them. In DNA form, the CDR3 reads TGTGCCAGCAGTGGACGCTGGGAGACCCAGTACTTC. As protein: CASSGRWETQYF.